The 16 T cell receptor beta chains given below trace back to one sample, sequenced in a study of blood T cell repertoires in COVID-19. The table came from immunoSEQ multiplex PCR; TCRdb's copy has only in-frame clones and leaves some out. The sample has roughly 250,000 clones, over 75% seen once. The sample was peripheral blood. The source is a human donor in a cohort sampled during active COVID-19.

The rearrangement links TRBV25-1 to TRBJ2-2; the match to TRBD2 covers 7 bases. The CDR3 contains 15 residues. The germline CDR1 and CDR2 sequences are MGHDK and SYGVNS. Losses at the gene ends were 4 bases for V and 1 base for J; bases not matched to a gene: 3. CDR3 sequence: CASSGRELNTGELFF. The CDR3, as DNA: TGTGCCAGCAGTGGGCGGGAGTTGAACACCGGGGAGCTGTTTTTT.

V usage is TRBV7-2 and J usage is TRBJ2-1, with 11 nucleotides matching TRBD2. From germline, CDR1 is SGHTA and CDR2 FQGNSA. Germline trimming cut 4 bases from V and 9 bases from J; bases unmatched to any gene: 5. CDR3 length: 14 residues. The chain's CDR3 is CASSYSGRASEQFF. Here the CDR3 DNA reads TGTGCCAGCAGCTATAGCGGGAGGGCCAGTGAGCAGTTCTTC.

With regard to this clone: Other DNA sequences within the sample encode an identical CDR3. V usage is TRBV11-3 and J usage is TRBJ2-1; 9 bases are a match to TRBD1. Germline CDR1 SGHNT, CDR2 YENEEA. This CDR3 has 15 amino acids. After removal of 5 bases from V and 1 base from J, the junction contained 3 bases not matched to a gene. DNA of the CDR3: TGTGCCAGCAGCCCGGGACAGGGTTCCTACAATGAGCAGTTCTTC. It yields the protein CASSPGQGSYNEQFF.

The rearrangement links TRBV4-1 to TRBJ1-3; TRBD1 matches 7 bases. The CDR3 extends over 17 amino acids. Germline V gene sequence: CDR1 MGHRA, CDR2 YSYEKL. The V segment lost 1 base and the J segment 4 bases; nucleotides outside the gene matches: 10. The CDR3 sequence is CASSQGRTGAGGNTIYF. For the CDR3, the DNA is TGCGCCAGCAGCCAAGGACGAACAGGGGCAGGGGGAAACACCATATATTTT.

Regarding this clone: One end of the junction is discordant with germline, which a read error may explain. The CDR3 sequence is CASSEFGGQAWEAFF. For the CDR3, the DNA is TGCGCCAGTAGTGAGTTCGGGGGGCAGGCGTGGGAAGCTTTCTTT. The chain recombines TRBV10-1 with TRBJ1-1, with D perhaps TRBD1 (6 bases). From germline, CDR1 is WNHNN and CDR2 SYGVQD (reference sequence). The CDR3 runs to 15 residues.

The sample holds one count of this clone. The chain combines TRBV19 with TRBJ2-5; perhaps TRBD2 as D (7 bases). The V end lost 6 bases, the J end lost 2 bases, and 10 bases lay between the germline ends. In germline, CDR1 is LNHDA, CDR2 SQIVND (reference sequence). The CDR3 consists of 13 residues. DNA of the CDR3: TGTGCCAGTAGCGGGGGGCTACAAGAGACCCAGTACTTC. The encoded protein is CASSGGLQETQYF.

CDR3: CASRGGAEAFF. The CDR3 bases are TGTGCCAGCAGGGGAGGGGCTGAAGCTTTCTTT. The chain links TRBV2 to TRBJ1-1, with TRBD1 as a possible D gene (5 bases). This CDR3 comprises 11 residues. CDR1 and CDR2 from the germline V gene are SNHLY and FYNNEI. V lost 6 bases and J lost 6, with 8 bases in between. Full variable domain (rest looked up from reference TRBV2 and TRBJ1-1): EPEVTQTPSHQVTQMGQEVILRCVPISNHLYFYWYRQILGQKVEFLVSFYNNEISEKSEIFDDQFSVERPDGSNFTLKIRSTKLEDSAMYFCASRGGAEAFFGQGTRLTVV.

Note on this clone: Other DNA sequences in this specimen translate into the identical CDR3. The rearrangement uses TRBV7-9 and TRBJ2-3, with 7 bases that match TRBD2. The CDR3 runs 15 residues. Germline CDR1 is SEHNR and CDR2 is FQNEAQ (reference sequence). V gave up 4 bases and J gave up 0 bases; unmatched junction bases: 4. This CDR3 reads CASSSSGGSTDTQYF. The DNA of the CDR3 is TGTGCCAGCAGCTCCTCCGGGGGGAGCACAGATACGCAGTATTTT.

The chain recombines TRBV29-1 with TRBJ2-7; weak D call: TRBD1 (5 bases). V was clipped by 5 bases and J by 5 bases, with 10 bases between them. This CDR3 has 11 residues. CDR1 is SQVTM and CDR2 is ANQGSEA in the germline V gene. CDR3 region: CSVTDSDEQYF. CDR3 nucleotides: TGCAGCGTTACCGACAGCGACGAGCAGTACTTC.

This chain connects TRBV4-3 to TRBJ1-3; 7 nucleotides align to TRBD1. The CDR3 totals 17 residues. Germline trimming cut 1 base from V and 0 bases from J; bases unmatched to any gene: 6. Germline V CDR1 and CDR2: LGHNA, YSLEER. The chain's CDR3 is CASSQGTGSTSGNTIYF. As DNA, the CDR3 is TGCGCCAGCAGCCAAGGGACAGGCTCGACCTCTGGAAACACCATATATTTT.

This sequence joins TRBV28 and TRBJ2-2; tentatively, D is TRBD2 (7 bases). The V gene's germline CDR1 is MDHEN and CDR2 SYDVKM. V lost 8 bases, J lost 0 bases, and 13 bases lay in between. The CDR3 extends over 15 amino acids. CDR3 nucleotide sequence: TGTGCCAGCGGGGGGCGGGGGCCGAACACCGGGGAGCTGTTTTTT. Its translation: CASGGRGPNTGELFF. Filled out from reference TRBV28 and TRBJ2-2, the complete variable domain reads DVKVTQSSRYLVKRTGEKVFLECVQDMDHENMFWYRQDPGLGLRLIYFSYDVKMKEKGDIPEGYSVSREKKERFSLILESASTNQTSMYLCASGGRGPNTGELFFGEGSRLTVL.

The V gene is TRBV27, the J gene TRBJ2-3; 10 nucleotides agree with TRBD2. CDR3 length: 17 amino acids. Germline loops: CDR1 MNHEY, CDR2 SMNVEV (reference sequence). J lost 1 base, V lost 6 bases, and 10 bases had no gene match. CDR3 sequence reads: CASSRDPLAGGTDTQYF. The CDR3 bases are TGTGCCAGCAGCCGCGATCCCCTAGCGGGGGGCACAGATACGCAGTATTTT.

This chain links TRBV4-1 with TRBJ2-7, with 9 positions matching TRBD2. CDR1 is MGHRA, CDR2 YSYEKL, per germline. The V and J ends lost 1 base and 3 bases, in that order; junction bases with no gene match: 4. The CDR3 runs 15 residues. The CDR3, as DNA: TGCGCCAGCAGCCAAGTAGCGGGAGTCGGCTACGAGCAGTACTTC. It is translated as CASSQVAGVGYEQYF.

This clone was seen just once. The CDR3 sequence is CASSHLGQNYGYTF. In DNA form, the CDR3 reads TGCGCCAGCAGCCACTTGGGACAGAACTATGGCTACACCTTC. The chain has TRBV4-1 and TRBJ1-2; 7 nucleotides agree with TRBD1. Germline loops: CDR1 MGHRA, CDR2 YSYEKL. The V and J ends lost 3 bases and 2 bases, in that order; junction bases with no gene match: 3. The CDR3 extends over 14 amino acids.

This clone was seen just once. This chain links TRBV20-1 with TRBJ2-1; a possible D gene is TRBD1 (5 bases). V was trimmed by 3 bases and J by 8 bases, leaving 17 bases between them. The CDR3 sequence is 14 residues long. Germline CDR1 is DFQATT and CDR2 is SNEGSKA (reference sequence). The CDR3: CSASFQGISDEQFF. The CDR3 DNA sequence: TGCAGTGCTAGTTTTCAGGGAATCTCTGATGAGCAGTTCTTC.

The CDR3 DNA follows: TGTGCCTCACGGGGACAGGGAAGAAACACCGGGGAGCTGTTTTTT. Its protein product is CASRGQGRNTGELFF. The V call is TRBV28, the J call TRBJ2-2, with 9 positions matching TRBD1. Germline values: CDR1 MDHEN, CDR2 SYDVKM. Germline trimming cut 11 bases from V and 2 bases from J; bases unmatched to any gene: 9. This CDR3 spans 15 amino acids.